Presented here are 6 T cell receptor beta chains from one specimen sequenced in a study of radiation and T cells in renal cell carcinoma (dated by TCRdb to the early 2020s). The time point label here, explained by the study, means: blood 4 weeks post-SBRT, at nephrectomy. Explained via the paper, the treatment or condition label denotes: 15 Gy SBRT to primary tumor, nephrectomy 4 weeks later. Receptor amplification or capture employed the immunoSEQ multiplex PCR assay. TCRdb's version of the immuneACCESS table is confined to in-frame rearrangements and falls short of the full clone set. An unresolved V gene accounts for under half of the shortfall where checked; the remainder is of unknown origin. Here the sample has approximately 150,000 clones; 75% to 90% occur a single time. The top ten hold less than 20% of the sample. Sequences were derived from blood, sampled from a patient whose treatment included radiotherapy and nephrectomy. All receptors come from a woman between 50 and 59 years old with renal cell carcinoma.

Turning to this clone: At the DNA level, this CDR3 is encoded by other sequences in the same sample as well. J is TRBJ2-5 and V is TRBV5-4, with 7 bases that match TRBD1. The ends lost 4 bases at V and 2 bases at J; junction bases unmatched: 2. The CDR3 totals 13 residues. Germline CDR1 SGHNT, CDR2 YYREEE (reference sequence). This CDR3 is CASSPGQQETQYF. The CDR3 DNA reads as TGTGCCAGCAGCCCGGGACAGCAAGAGACCCAGTACTTC. Drawing the rest from reference TRBV5-4 and TRBJ2-5, the complete variable domain is ETGVTQSPTHLIKTRGQQVTLRCSSQSGHNTVSWYQQALGQGPQFIFQYYREEENGRGNFPPRFSGLQFPNYSSELNVNALELDDSALYLCASSPGQQETQYFGPGTRLLVL.

The V gene is TRBV18, the J gene TRBJ2-7, with 9 bases aligning to TRBD2. V lost 4 bases to trimming and J lost 3 bases; unmatched junction nucleotides: 7. This CDR3 region has 15 residues. The V gene's germline CDR1 is KGHSH and CDR2 LQKENI. The CDR3: CASSLSSGDLYEQYF. CDR3 in DNA: TGTGCCAGCTCACTTTCTAGCGGGGACCTCTACGAGCAGTACTTC. Drawing the rest from reference TRBV18 and TRBJ2-7, the complete variable domain is NAGVMQNPRHLVRRRGQEARLRCSPMKGHSHVYWYRQLPEEGLKFMVYLQKENIIDESGMPKERFSAEFPKEGPSILRIQQVVRGDSAAYFCASSLSSGDLYEQYFGPGTRLTVT.

The chain uses TRBV6-4 and TRBJ1-2; D gene uncertain. The CDR3 has 12 amino acids. V was trimmed by 2 bases and J by 8 bases, leaving 9 bases between them. Looked up from germline, CDR1 is MRHNA and CDR2 is SNTAGT. CDR3 nucleotide sequence: TGTGCCAGCAGTGACGAGGTGGGGGGCTACACCTTC. This sequence encodes CASSDEVGGYTF.

This clone was observed a handful of times. In DNA form, the CDR3 reads TGTGCCAGCAGTGCTTACACTGAAGCTTTCTTT. Translating gives CASSAYTEAFF. The genes are TRBV2 and TRBJ1-1; D gene ambiguous. The CDR3 length is 11 residues. V lost 4 bases and J 3 bases, leaving 3 bases between the germline ends. Germline values: CDR1 SNHLY, CDR2 FYNNEI.

This chain uses TRBV5-4 with TRBJ2-5; 10 bases line up with TRBD1. CDR1 and CDR2 from the germline V gene are SGHNT and YYREEE (reference sequence). J was trimmed by 1 base and V by 5 bases; bases with no gene match: 5. This CDR3 is 15 amino acids long. CDR3 residues: CASSRQGAFQETQYF. For the CDR3, the DNA is TGTGCCAGCAGTCGACAGGGGGCCTTCCAAGAGACCCAGTACTTC.

The J gene is TRBJ2-7, the V gene TRBV11-2, with D perhaps matching TRBD1 (5 bases). Trimming took off 2 bases at V and 2 bases at J, with 16 bases between the two ends. This CDR3 has 16 residues. CDR1 is SGHAT, CDR2 FQNNGV, per germline. The CDR3 loop reads CASSLSPRATAYEQYF. The CDR3 coding sequence is TGTGCCAGCAGCTTATCCCCCAGGGCGACCGCCTACGAGCAGTACTTC.